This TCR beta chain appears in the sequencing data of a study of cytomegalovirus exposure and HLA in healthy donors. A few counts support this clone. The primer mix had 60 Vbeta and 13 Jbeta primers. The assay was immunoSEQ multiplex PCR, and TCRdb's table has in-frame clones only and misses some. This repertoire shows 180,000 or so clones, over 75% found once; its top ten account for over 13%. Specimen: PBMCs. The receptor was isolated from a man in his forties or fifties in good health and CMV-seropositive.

CDR3 residues: CASSRRGGYNEQFF. CDR3 sequence (DNA): TGTGCCAGCTCCCGTAGGGGGGGTTACAATGAGCAGTTCTTC. The rearrangement uses TRBV19 and TRBJ2-1; weak D call: TRBD2 (7 bases). Trimming cost V 9 bases and J 4 bases, with 16 bases left between them. CDR1 is LNHDA, CDR2 SQIVND, per germline (reference sequence). The CDR3 covers 14 residues.